This T cell receptor (beta chain) comes out of a study of cytotoxic CD8 clonotypes in ibrutinib-treated CLL. Measured with immunoSEQ multiplex PCR; TCRdb has only the in-frame clones, and not every one. The sample includes about 22,000 clones, about three quarters seen only once; the top ten take 6.5% to 8%. This clone has only a few counts. The sequence came from a human donor with chronic lymphocytic leukemia. The input for sequencing was PBMCs, taken before ibrutinib treatment.

CDR3 sequence (DNA): TGTGCCAGCAGTCTAAGGGCAGGAAACACCATATATTTT. Translating gives CASSLRAGNTIYF. The chain combines TRBV2 with TRBJ1-3; D gene unclear. The CDR3 runs to 13 residues. V was pared by 5 bases and J by 4 bases, with 9 bases between. Germline V gene lookup returns CDR1 SNHLY and CDR2 FYNNEI.